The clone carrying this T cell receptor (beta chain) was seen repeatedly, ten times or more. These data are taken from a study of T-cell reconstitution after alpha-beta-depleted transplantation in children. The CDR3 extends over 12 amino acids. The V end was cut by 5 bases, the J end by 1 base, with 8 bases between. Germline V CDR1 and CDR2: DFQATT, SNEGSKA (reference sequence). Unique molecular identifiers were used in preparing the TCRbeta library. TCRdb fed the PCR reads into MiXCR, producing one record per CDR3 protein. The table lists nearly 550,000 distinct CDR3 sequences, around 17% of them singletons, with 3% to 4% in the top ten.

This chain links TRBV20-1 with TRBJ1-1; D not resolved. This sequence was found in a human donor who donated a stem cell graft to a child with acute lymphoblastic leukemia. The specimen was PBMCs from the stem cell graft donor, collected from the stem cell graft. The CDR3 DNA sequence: TGCAGTGCTCCCCGGGCGAACACTGAAGCTTTCTTT. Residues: CSAPRANTEAFF.